Below, 7 T cell receptor beta chains from the same sample are listed, as sequenced in a study of blood T cell repertoires in COVID-19. Some clones are missing from TCRdb's copy, which holds only in-frame ones; the method was immunoSEQ multiplex PCR. The table lists some 200,000 clones, 70% to 90% of them singletons. Specimen: PBMCs or T cells enriched from blood (not recorded which). These receptors were collected from a young woman who had recovered from COVID-19.

The V call is TRBV11-2, the J call TRBJ2-7; D call uncertain. The ends were cut back, 8 bases at V and 3 bases at J, with 5 bases in the middle. CDR1 and CDR2 (germline): SGHAT, FQNNGV. The CDR3 contains 10 residues. This CDR3 is CASGNYEQYF. The CDR3 DNA follows: TGTGCCAGCGGCAACTACGAGCAGTACTTC.

The V call is TRBV18, the J call TRBJ2-1; the D gene is possibly TRBD2 (7 bases). CDR3 length: 15 amino acids. Trimming left V 3 bases short and J 6 bases short, with 15 bases between. Germline V gene sequence: CDR1 KGHSH, CDR2 LQKENI. CDR3 amino acids: CASSPRAGEGNEQFF. The CDR3 coding sequence is TGTGCCAGCTCACCGCGGGCAGGGGAGGGCAATGAGCAGTTCTTC.

CDR3 in DNA: TGTGCCAGCAGTGGGGACAGGACTAACTATGGCTACACCTTC. Translated, it gives CASSGDRTNYGYTF. This chain uses TRBV5-6 with TRBJ1-2; 8 bases agree with TRBD1. This CDR3 has 14 residues. The V segment lost 5 bases and the J segment 0 bases; nucleotides outside the gene matches: 3. Germline loops: CDR1 SGHDT, CDR2 YYEEEE.

The chain uses TRBV7-2 and TRBJ2-1; the D is unclear. The ends were cut back, 1 base at V and 0 bases at J, with 7 bases in the middle. The CDR3 length is 15 residues. CDR1 and CDR2 from the germline V gene are SGHTA and FQGNSA. The chain's CDR3 is CASSLVASSYNEQFF. CDR3 coding DNA: TGTGCCAGCAGCTTAGTGGCCAGCTCCTACAATGAGCAGTTCTTC.

This clone was counted only a few times. V usage is TRBV5-4 and J usage is TRBJ2-7; 7 bases match TRBD1. The germline V gene has CDR1 SGHNT and CDR2 YYREEE (reference sequence). The V gene end was trimmed by 7 bases and the J gene end by 4 bases; junction bases not matched to a gene: 8. The CDR3 is made up of 13 amino acids. The CDR3 loop is CASASGTAYEQYF. DNA of the CDR3: TGTGCCAGCGCTTCGGGGACAGCGTACGAGCAGTACTTC.

This rearrangement joins TRBV28 to TRBJ2-4; tentatively, D is TRBD1 (6 bases). This CDR3 spans 18 amino acids. Germline CDR1 and CDR2: MDHEN and SYDVKM. V dropped 5 bases and J dropped 1 base, with 21 bases sitting between them. DNA of the CDR3: TGTGCCAGCAGTCCCCAGGGGCTGGACCGGGCGGCCAAAAACATTCAGTACTTC. It codes for CASSPQGLDRAAKNIQYF.

This chain joins TRBV10-1 and TRBJ2-1; 12 bases fit TRBD2. Trimming at V came to 8 bases and at J to 10 bases, leaving 9 bases not matched to a gene. CDR1 is WNHNN and CDR2 is SYGVQD in the germline V gene (reference sequence). The CDR3 has 14 residues. This chain's CDR3 is CASCPSGRAGEQFF. The CDR3 coding sequence is TGCGCCAGCTGCCCTAGCGGGAGGGCCGGGGAGCAGTTCTTC.